One and the same sample provided the 22 T cell receptor beta chains below, sequenced in a study of early T cells in non-severe SARS-CoV-2 infection. TCRdb reanalysed the 5' RACE reads using MiXCR and keeps one entry per CDR3 protein. The sample yields some 60,000 distinct CDR3 sequences, about 7.7% seen once. Material for sequencing was whole blood. The receptors were gathered from an adult who was a healthcare worker with PCR-confirmed SARS-CoV-2 infection or an uninfected control (not recorded which).

This chain connects TRBV4-1 to TRBJ1-5; TRBD1 matches at 10 bases. This CDR3 is built from 17 residues. In germline, CDR1 is MGHRA, CDR2 YSYEKL. The V gene end was trimmed by 0 bases and the J gene end by 6 bases; junction bases not matched to a gene: 8. The CDR3, as DNA: TGCGCCAGCAGCCAAGATGGGGTGACAGGGGGCCGTCAGCCCCAGCATTTT. Translated: CASSQDGVTGGRQPQHF.

In its sample, this clonotype was seen a few times. J is TRBJ2-3 and V is TRBV7-2, with a possible D match to TRBD2 (6 bases). This CDR3 has 16 residues. Germline lookup yields CDR1 SGHTA and CDR2 FQGNSA. Between the trimmed V and J ends, which lost 0 bases and 0 bases, there was a span of 10 bases. The CDR3 reads CASSLAATRSTDTQYF. The CDR3 nucleotides are TGTGCCAGCAGCTTAGCCGCGACTAGGAGCACAGATACGCAGTATTTT. Together with reference TRBV7-2 and TRBJ2-3, the CDR3 gives the full variable domain: GAGVSQSPSNKVTEKGKDVELRCDPISGHTALYWYRQSLGQGLEFLIYFQGNSAPDKSGLPSDRFSAERTGGSVSTLTIQRTQQEDSAVYLCASSLAATRSTDTQYFGPGTRLTVL.

The V gene is TRBV2, the J gene TRBJ2-3, with a weak D call TRBD1 (5 bases). The CDR3 has 17 residues. Germline loops: CDR1 SNHLY, CDR2 FYNNEI. Trimming stripped 5 bases from V and 4 bases from J, with 22 bases between. This chain's CDR3 is CASSYHPGREVADTQYF. Written as DNA, the CDR3 is TGTGCCAGCAGTTACCACCCGGGCAGGGAAGTGGCAGATACGCAGTATTTT.

This chain links TRBV7-2 with TRBJ2-1; D is perhaps TRBD1 or TRBD2 (5 bases each). This CDR3 region has 15 residues. Trimming took off 6 bases at V and 7 bases at J, with 19 bases between the two ends. Germline values: CDR1 SGHTA, CDR2 FQGNSA. The CDR3 sequence is CASSYRDPARNEQFF. Here the CDR3 DNA reads TGTGCCAGCAGTTACCGGGACCCGGCTAGGAATGAGCAGTTCTTC.

This clonotype was counted between two and nine times. J is TRBJ1-5 and V is TRBV3-1, with D unclear. Trimming stripped 0 bases from V and 4 bases from J, with 16 bases between. The germline gives CDR1 LGHDT, CDR2 YNNKEL (reference sequence). CDR3 length equals 17 residues. Written as DNA, the CDR3 is TGTGCCAGCAGCCAAGATCTCGGGGTCCCGGCTAATCAGCCCCAGCATTTT. Translating it yields CASSQDLGVPANQPQHF.

The sample holds a few counts of this clonotype. The CDR3 spells CASSLDSVISGANVLTF. The CDR3, as DNA: TGTGCCAGCAGTTTAGATAGTGTTATCTCTGGGGCCAACGTCCTGACTTTC. The chain recombines TRBV27 with TRBJ2-6; D is ambiguous. V was trimmed by 2 bases and J by 0 bases, leaving 11 bases between them. The germline CDR1 and CDR2 sequences are MNHEY and SMNVEV (reference sequence). The CDR3 covers 17 residues.

This clonotype occurred a few times. The chain has TRBV5-1 and TRBJ1-3, with D possibly matching TRBD1 (5 bases). In germline, CDR1 is SGHRS, CDR2 YFSETQ. The CDR3 runs 16 residues. Trimming shortened V by 2 bases and J by 2 bases, and 14 bases separated the two germline ends. The CDR3: CASSFQTGGTGNTIYF. CDR3 nucleotide sequence: TGCGCCAGCAGCTTTCAAACAGGAGGTACTGGAAACACCATATATTTT.

This chain links TRBV20-1 with TRBJ1-6, with 9 positions matching TRBD1. This CDR3 is built from 15 residues. Germline CDR1 reads DFQATT; CDR2 reads SNEGSKA (reference sequence). Trimming removed 2 bases from V and 9 bases from J; junction bases left unmatched: 8. The CDR3 nucleotides read TGCAGTGCTAGACAGGGGACAGGGCGGATTTCACCCCTCCACTTT. This codes for CSARQGTGRISPLHF.

This clonotype showed up just a few times. The rearrangement links TRBV11-2 to TRBJ2-1; 11 nucleotides agree with TRBD2. There are 15 residues in the CDR3. Germline values: CDR1 SGHAT, CDR2 FQNNGV. V lost 1 base, J lost 7 bases, and 3 bases stayed unmatched. CDR3 in amino acids: CASSLALAGANEQFF. The CDR3 coding sequence is TGTGCCAGCAGCTTAGCACTAGCGGGAGCAAATGAGCAGTTCTTC.

This clonotype was recorded at least ten times. This chain uses TRBV18 with TRBJ2-7; maybe TRBD2 (6 bases). CDR1 and CDR2 from the germline V gene are KGHSH and LQKENI. There are 14 residues in the CDR3. The V gene lost 8 bases and the J gene lost 3 bases, with 17 bases spanning the gap. The CDR3: CASRRGLQDYEQYF. In nucleotides, the CDR3 is TGTGCCAGCCGAAGGGGACTTCAGGACTACGAGCAGTACTTC.

J is TRBJ2-7 and V is TRBV12-2. TRBV12-2 is a pseudogene locus. The CDR3 has 9 residues. The CDR3 is CASRSFQYF. In DNA form, the CDR3 reads TGTGCAAGTCGCTCCTTCCAGTACTTC.

The chain uses TRBV2 and TRBJ2-2; 7 bases are shared with TRBD1. V lost 6 bases, J lost 1 base, and 2 bases stayed unmatched. The CDR3 has 14 amino acids. CDR1 and CDR2 from the germline V gene are SNHLY and FYNNEI. The CDR3 DNA sequence: TGTGCCAGCAGGGGGGACAGGAACACCGGGGAGCTGTTTTTT. Amino acid sequence: CASRGDRNTGELFF.

Written as DNA, the CDR3 is TGTGCCAGCAGTTACGGAGACACGCCGGGCACTGAAGCTTTCTTT. Amino acid sequence: CASSYGDTPGTEAFF. The chain uses TRBV6-6 and TRBJ1-1; the D is unclear. This CDR3 comprises 15 residues. The germline V and J ends were trimmed by 2 bases and 4 bases, with 14 bases remaining between them. Looked up from germline, CDR1 is MNHNY and CDR2 is SVGAGI (reference sequence).

The chain uses TRBV29-1 and TRBJ2-7; TRBD1 matches at 10 bases. This CDR3 is built from 14 residues. Germline V gene lookup returns CDR1 SQVTM and CDR2 ANQGSEA. Losses at the gene ends were 7 bases for V and 1 base for J; bases not matched to a gene: 7. In DNA, the CDR3 is TGCAGCGCCCTTCGGGACAGGGGATCCTACGAGCAGTACTTC. Encoded protein: CSALRDRGSYEQYF.

This clonotype has a count of ten or more. V and J are TRBV6-1 and TRBJ2-6; 8 bases are shared with TRBD1. Germline loops: CDR1 MNHNS, CDR2 SASEGT. V lost 7 bases, J lost 0 bases, and 8 bases stayed unmatched. This CDR3 is built from 17 residues. The CDR3 DNA follows: TGTGCCAGCACCCTGACAGGGGTGACCTCTGGGGCCAACGTCCTGACTTTC. As protein: CASTLTGVTSGANVLTF.

In its sample, this clonotype was seen a few times. V gene TRBV7-6 combines with J gene TRBJ1-3, with D perhaps matching TRBD1 (6 bases). Trimming cost V 1 base and J 7 bases, with 17 bases left between them. CDR3 size: 16 residues. Germline CDR1 is SGHVS and CDR2 is FNYEAQ. CDR3 sequence: CASSLVGTAQGNTIYF. CDR3 DNA: TGTGCCAGCAGCTTAGTGGGGACCGCTCAGGGGAACACCATATATTTT.

This clonotype has ten or more counts. The chain couples TRBV29-1 to TRBJ2-1, with D possibly being TRBD1 or TRBD2 (5 bases each). The CDR3 loop spans 16 amino acids. The germline V gene encodes CDR1 SQVTM and CDR2 ANQGSEA. V lost 2 bases to trimming and J lost 0 bases, with 14 bases between them. The DNA of the CDR3 is TGCAGCGTTGAAATGGGGACGGGGAACTCCTACAATGAGCAGTTCTTC. This sequence encodes CSVEMGTGNSYNEQFF.

This clonotype was seen many times. The genes are TRBV7-3 and TRBJ2-3; no clear D gene. In germline, CDR1 is SGHTA, CDR2 FQGTGA. The germline V and J ends were trimmed by 0 bases and 8 bases, with 9 bases remaining between them. There are 13 residues in the CDR3. As DNA, the CDR3 is TGTGCCAGCAGCTTAACAATGGGCGGTACGCAGTATTTT. Amino acid sequence: CASSLTMGGTQYF.

This clonotype was counted only a few times. The chain links TRBV4-1 to TRBJ2-2; 8 bases agree with TRBD2. Germline-derived CDR1 and CDR2 are MGHRA and YSYEKL. This CDR3 contains 15 residues. Trimming removed 4 bases from V and 6 bases from J; junction bases left unmatched: 7. The CDR3 DNA sequence: TGCGCCAGCAGCCTGGGACGGGAGGGTCCCGGGGAGCTGTTTTTT. Translated, it gives CASSLGREGPGELFF.

This clonotype was observed many times. The chain combines TRBV7-3 with TRBJ1-6; the match to TRBD1 covers 7 bases. With V trimmed by 4 bases and J by 4 bases, 4 bases remained unmatched. The length of the CDR3 is 15 residues. The germline CDR1 and CDR2 sequences are SGHTA and FQGTGA. In DNA form, the CDR3 reads TGTGCCAGCAGCTCCGGGACAGCTTATAATTCACCCCTCCACTTT. Translated, it gives CASSSGTAYNSPLHF.

V gene TRBV7-9 combines with J gene TRBJ2-5; D is possibly TRBD1 (6 bases). Between the trimmed V and J ends, which lost 5 bases and 3 bases, there was a span of 13 bases. There are 14 residues in the CDR3. In germline, CDR1 is SEHNR, CDR2 FQNEAQ (reference sequence). Written as DNA, the CDR3 is TGTGCCAGCAGCCTAGGGGGTAGCGAAGAGACCCAGTACTTC. It translates to CASSLGGSEETQYF.

The chain links TRBV5-1 to TRBJ2-3; TRBD2 matches 14 bases. Germline CDR1 reads SGHRS; CDR2 reads YFSETQ. The CDR3 has 16 residues. After removal of 9 bases from V and 4 bases from J, the junction contained 10 bases not matched to a gene. CDR3 nucleotides: TGCGCCAACGAACCGGGACTAGCGGGAGTAGCAGATACGCAGTATTTT. Translation: CANEPGLAGVADTQYF.